A selection of T cell receptor beta chains follows, all from one sample in a study of vaccination effects on CD4 cells after COVID-19. Their antigens remain unidentified. Using immunoSEQ multiplex PCR, the repertoire was profiled, and TCRdb retains in-frame clones only, with some absent. The table lists under 75,000 clones, about four fifths of them singletons. The sequencing here drew on CD4+ T cells from PBMCs cultured with SARS-CoV-2 spike peptides, taken before COVID-19 vaccination. These receptors originate from a human donor who received a COVID-19 vaccine. CDR3s include the opening cysteine and the closing phenylalanine or tryptophan. The D gene is left open where the match is weak. Clone size is not always given. Where it is, it says once, few, many or a class for expanded clones.

v_gene	abundance	d_gene	j_gene	CDR3nt	CDR3aa
TRBV24-1	.	TRBD1	TRBJ1-2	TGTGCCACGAATTCTCCCGGGACAGGTGGCTACACCTTC	CATNSPGTGGYTF
TRBV2	.	.	TRBJ1-5	TGTGCCAGCAGTGATAGGACAGCGAATCAGCCCCAGCATTTT	CASSDRTANQPQHF
TRBV27	.	.	TRBJ1-2	TGTGCCAGCACCTCGGACTATCGCCTCTTGGGCTACACCTTC	CASTSDYRLLGYTF
TRBV11-3	.	TRBD1	TRBJ2-1	TGTGCCAGCAGCTTGGAGGGGACAGGGGGCAGGAATGAGCAGTTCTTC	CASSLEGTGGRNEQFF
TRBV10-3	once	TRBD1	TRBJ1-6	TGTGCCATCAGGGAGCCCCCGGGACAGGGTACGCTAGGTAATTCACCCCTCCACTTT	CAIREPPGQGTLGNSPLHF
TRBV24-1	.	.	TRBJ2-1	TGTGCCACCAGTGCCCTCACCGGGGAGCAGTTCTTC	CATSALTGEQFF
TRBV4-2	.	TRBD2	TRBJ2-3	TGTGCCAGCAGCCCAGGAACCGGGGGGGGTGGAGATACGCAGTATTTT	CASSPGTGGGGDTQYF
TRBV6-5	.	.	TRBJ2-3	TGTGCCAGCAAACGAGGGGTAGGGGTTGGAGATACGCAGTATTTT	CASKRGVGVGDTQYF
TRBV2	.	.	TRBJ2-5	TGTGCCAGCAGAGTGGGGGTGTGGGAGACCCAGTACTTC	CASRVGVWETQYF
TRBV19	.	.	TRBJ1-4	TGTGCCACCACCGTGACCCAGAATGAAAAACTGTTTTTT	CATTVTQNEKLFF
TRBV29-1	.	.	TRBJ2-6	TGCAGCGTTGTCGCCCTTTCTGGGGCCAACGTCCTGACTTTC	CSVVALSGANVLTF
TRBV3-1/TRBV3-2	.	TRBD1	TRBJ1-2	TGTGCCAGCAGCCAAGATGGGACAGGAGGGATCTATGGCTACACCTTC	CASSQDGTGGIYGYTF
TRBV6-5	.	.	TRBJ1-6	TGTGCCAGCACCGCCGGGCCCTATAATTCACCCCTCCACTTT	CASTAGPYNSPLHF
TRBV7-2	.	.	TRBJ2-3	TGTGCCAGCAGCTTCAGAACGTCTAGCACAGATACGCAGTATTTT	CASSFRTSSTDTQYF
TRBV11-3	.	.	TRBJ2-5	TGTGCCAGCAGCTTATCCGGGGGCCAAGAGACCCAGTACTTC	CASSLSGGQETQYF
TRBV7-9	.	.	TRBJ2-6	TGTGCCAGCAGCGCAAACTCCGGGGCCAACGTCCTGACTTTC	CASSANSGANVLTF